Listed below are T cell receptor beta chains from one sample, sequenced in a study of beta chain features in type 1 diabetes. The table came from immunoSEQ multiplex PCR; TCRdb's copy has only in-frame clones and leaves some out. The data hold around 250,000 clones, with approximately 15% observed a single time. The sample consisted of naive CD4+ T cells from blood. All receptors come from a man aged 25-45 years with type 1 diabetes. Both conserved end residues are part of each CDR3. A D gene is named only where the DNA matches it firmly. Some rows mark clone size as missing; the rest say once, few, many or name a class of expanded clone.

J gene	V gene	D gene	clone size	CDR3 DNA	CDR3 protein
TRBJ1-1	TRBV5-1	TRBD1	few	TGCGCCAGCAGCATGACTGGGACAGGTGACACTGAAGCTTTCTTT	CASSMTGTGDTEAFF
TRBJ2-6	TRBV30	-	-	TGTGCCTGGAGTGTACGGGACTCTGGGGCCAACGTCCTGACTTTC	CAWSVRDSGANVLTF
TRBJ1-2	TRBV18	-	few	TGTGCCAGCTCACCGACGACCGGGAATGGCTACACCTTC	CASSPTTGNGYTF
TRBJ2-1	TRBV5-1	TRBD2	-	TGCGCCAGCAGCTTACCTAGCGGGGGGTACAATGAGCAGTTCTTC	CASSLPSGGYNEQFF
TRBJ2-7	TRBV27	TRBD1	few	TGTGCCAGCAGTTTCAACCCAGGGGGCCCCTACGAGCAGTACTTC	CASSFNPGGPYEQYF
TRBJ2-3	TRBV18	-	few	TGTGCCAGCTCACCAACGACAGGCACAGATACGCAGTATTTT	CASSPTTGTDTQYF
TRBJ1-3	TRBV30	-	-	TGTGCCTGGAGTACGACACTTACCGTCTCTGGAAACACCATATATTTT	CAWSTTLTVSGNTIYF
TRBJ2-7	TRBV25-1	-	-	TGTGCCAGCAGTGGGGTAGCGGTCGGCTCCTACGAGCAGTACTTC	CASSGVAVGSYEQYF
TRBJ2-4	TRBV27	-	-	TGTGCCAGCAGTTTTAAAAAGGAGCCAAAAAACATTCAGTACTTC	CASSFKKEPKNIQYF
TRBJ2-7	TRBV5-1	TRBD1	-	TGCGCCAGCGCGGCAGTGGCAGGGGGCTCCGAGCAGTACTTC	CASAAVAGGSEQYF
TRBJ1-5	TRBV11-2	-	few	TGTGCCAGCAGCTTTCGTAGCAATCAGCCCCAGCATTTT	CASSFRSNQPQHF